This is a list of T cell receptor beta chains from one sample in a study of graft-versus-host responses after intestinal transplantation. Data came from immunoSEQ multiplex PCR; TCRdb stores just in-frame clones and leaves some out. The table lists about 99,000 clones, about 90% of them singletons. What these receptors recognize is not known. Material: unstimulated CD8+ T cells sorted from spleen or lymph node cells, obtained before transplant. The receptors were gathered from a human donor who was the organ donor for an intestinal transplant. Both conserved end residues are part of each CDR3. Fields, in order: J gene, D gene, V gene, clone size, CDR3 DNA, CDR3 protein. The D gene is left open where the match is weak. The listing skips clone size in some rows; elsewhere it reads once, few, many or a size class.

j_call: TRBJ2-7
d_call: TRBD2
v_call: TRBV27
clone_size: NA
cdr3_nt: TGTGCCAGCAGGAGGAGTAGCGGGGACTCCTACGAGCAGTACTTC
cdr3_aa: CASRRSSGDSYEQYF

j_call: TRBJ1-5
d_call: NA
v_call: TRBV5-1
clone_size: few
cdr3_nt: TGCGCCAGCAGCTTGGTTCACCAAGGGGACAATCAGCCCCAGCATTTT
cdr3_aa: CASSLVHQGDNQPQHF

j_call: TRBJ2-3
d_call: NA
v_call: TRBV10-1
clone_size: NA
cdr3_nt: TGCGCCAGCAGTTTCGCGTCTAGCACAGATACGCAGTATTTT
cdr3_aa: CASSFASSTDTQYF

j_call: TRBJ2-1
d_call: TRBD2
v_call: TRBV5-1
clone_size: NA
cdr3_nt: TGCGCCAGCAGCTCGGACCCGGGGGGCTACAATGAGCAGTTCTTC
cdr3_aa: CASSSDPGGYNEQFF

j_call: TRBJ2-1
d_call: NA
v_call: TRBV7-9
clone_size: NA
cdr3_nt: TGTGCCAGCAGCATCCCGCGGGAAGTCGACAATGAGCAGTTCTTC
cdr3_aa: CASSIPREVDNEQFF

j_call: TRBJ1-2
d_call: NA
v_call: TRBV11-2
clone_size: NA
cdr3_nt: TGTGCCAGCAGCGGCTCTGATGGCTACACCTTC
cdr3_aa: CASSGSDGYTF

j_call: TRBJ2-1
d_call: TRBD2
v_call: TRBV19
clone_size: once
cdr3_nt: TGTGCCAGTCGGCGGGAGACCTACAATGAGCAGTTCTTC
cdr3_aa: CASRRETYNEQFF

j_call: TRBJ1-1
d_call: NA
v_call: TRBV30
clone_size: NA
cdr3_nt: TGTGCCTGGAGTCCTACCTGGGGGGGGACTGAAGCTTTCTTT
cdr3_aa: CAWSPTWGGTEAFF

j_call: TRBJ1-5
d_call: NA
v_call: TRBV27
clone_size: NA
cdr3_nt: TGTGCCAGCAGTTTTACGGGGTATAGCAATCAGCCCCAGCATTTT
cdr3_aa: CASSFTGYSNQPQHF

j_call: TRBJ2-1
d_call: TRBD1
v_call: TRBV4-2
clone_size: NA
cdr3_nt: TGTGCCAGCAGCCTGGCAGGGGGCGAGCAGTTCTTC
cdr3_aa: CASSLAGGEQFF

j_call: TRBJ2-7
d_call: TRBD2
v_call: TRBV11-2
clone_size: NA
cdr3_nt: TGTGCCAGCAGCACAAGCGGGGGGCGATACTACGAGCAGTACTTC
cdr3_aa: CASSTSGGRYYEQYF

j_call: TRBJ1-1
d_call: NA
v_call: TRBV25-1
clone_size: NA
cdr3_nt: TGTGCCAGCAGTGAAGGTTACAGTAGCACTGAAGCTTTCTTT
cdr3_aa: CASSEGYSSTEAFF

j_call: TRBJ2-1
d_call: NA
v_call: TRBV2
clone_size: few
cdr3_nt: TGTGCCAGCAGCCTATACGCGTACAATGAGCAGTTCTTC
cdr3_aa: CASSLYAYNEQFF

j_call: TRBJ1-2
d_call: TRBD1
v_call: TRBV7-3
clone_size: NA
cdr3_nt: TGTGCCAGCAGCTTATTTGCAGGGGGCATAAGGGATGGCTACACCTTC
cdr3_aa: CASSLFAGGIRDGYTF

j_call: TRBJ2-7
d_call: TRBD2
v_call: TRBV4-1
clone_size: NA
cdr3_nt: TGCGCCAGCAGCCCCACTAGCGGGAGTTCCTACGAGCAGTACTTC
cdr3_aa: CASSPTSGSSYEQYF

j_call: TRBJ2-1
d_call: TRBD1
v_call: TRBV5-4
clone_size: NA
cdr3_nt: TGTGCCAGCAGCCCGTCCGGACAGGGAACCTACAATGAGCAGTTCTTC
cdr3_aa: CASSPSGQGTYNEQFF

j_call: TRBJ2-1
d_call: TRBD2
v_call: TRBV5-4
clone_size: NA
cdr3_nt: TGTGCCAGCAGCTTGGATGGGACTAGCTACAATGAGCAGTTCTTC
cdr3_aa: CASSLDGTSYNEQFF

j_call: TRBJ2-7
d_call: NA
v_call: TRBV5-1
clone_size: NA
cdr3_nt: TGCGCCAGCAGCTCGGGTGGCGAGCAGTACTTC
cdr3_aa: CASSSGGEQYF

j_call: TRBJ2-5
d_call: NA
v_call: TRBV7-3
clone_size: NA
cdr3_nt: TGTGCCAGCAGCCAGGGGGGACACCACCAAGAGACCCAGTACTTC
cdr3_aa: CASSQGGHHQETQYF

j_call: TRBJ1-2
d_call: NA
v_call: TRBV7-9
clone_size: NA
cdr3_nt: TGTGCCAGCAGCTTAGCTGTGACAACAAGTTATGGCTACACCTTC
cdr3_aa: CASSLAVTTSYGYTF

j_call: TRBJ2-7
d_call: NA
v_call: TRBV7-2
clone_size: NA
cdr3_nt: TGTGCCAGCAGCTTAGCGGGAGGTCCCTACGAGCAGTACTTC
cdr3_aa: CASSLAGGPYEQYF

j_call: TRBJ2-1
d_call: NA
v_call: TRBV4-2
clone_size: once
cdr3_nt: TGTGCCAGCAGCCAAGATTTGAGTTACAATGAGCAGTTCTTC
cdr3_aa: CASSQDLSYNEQFF

j_call: TRBJ2-1
d_call: NA
v_call: TRBV6-5
clone_size: NA
cdr3_nt: TGTGCCAGCAGTTATGGAGGAGGCTCCTACAATGAGCAGTTCTTC
cdr3_aa: CASSYGGGSYNEQFF

j_call: TRBJ2-2
d_call: TRBD2
v_call: TRBV5-1
clone_size: NA
cdr3_nt: TGCGCCAGCAGCCCCAATTTAGCGGGAGCGTATTTACCCGGGGAGCTGTTTTTT
cdr3_aa: CASSPNLAGAYLPGELFF

j_call: TRBJ2-7
d_call: TRBD2
v_call: TRBV5-1
clone_size: NA
cdr3_nt: TGCGCCAGCAGCTTGTGGGGACTAGCGGGAGATTTTGTAGACGAGCAGTACTTC
cdr3_aa: CASSLWGLAGDFVDEQYF

j_call: TRBJ2-7
d_call: NA
v_call: TRBV5-1
clone_size: NA
cdr3_nt: TGCGCCAGCAGCTTGGAAGGGGCTTCGACCTACGAGCAGTACTTC
cdr3_aa: CASSLEGASTYEQYF